The clone carrying this T cell receptor (beta chain) was picked up a small number of times. Germline V lookup: CDR1 SGHRS, CDR2 YFSETQ. This CDR3 region has 13 residues. The V segment lost 3 bases and the J segment 15 bases; nucleotides outside the gene matches: 9. Time point denoted: newly diagnosed GD, antithyroid drugs for less than 3 months. There was RNA extracted from PBMCs, and the TCR library was made from it. iRepertoire HTBI primers and Arm-PCR of CDR3 regions built TCR beta libraries. TCRdb independently ran MiXCR on the multiplex PCR reads; one entry per CDR3 protein. The sample carries 550,000 to 650,000 distinct CDR3 sequences, approximately 16% recorded once. The sample belongs to a study of regulatory T cells in long-lasting Graves disease. The sample was also reused in another study, on T cells in Graves' hyperthyroidism and ophthalmopathy.

V usage is TRBV5-1 and J usage is TRBJ2-1; 10 nucleotides match TRBD1. This specimen consisted of peripheral blood mononuclear cells (PBMCs), obtained at new diagnosis, from a patient treated with antithyroid drugs. The source is a man aged 18 to 29 with Graves disease. Here the CDR3 reads CASSSQGTGVMFF. In nucleotides, the CDR3 is TGCGCCAGCAGCTCCCAAGGGACAGGGGTGATGTTCTTC.